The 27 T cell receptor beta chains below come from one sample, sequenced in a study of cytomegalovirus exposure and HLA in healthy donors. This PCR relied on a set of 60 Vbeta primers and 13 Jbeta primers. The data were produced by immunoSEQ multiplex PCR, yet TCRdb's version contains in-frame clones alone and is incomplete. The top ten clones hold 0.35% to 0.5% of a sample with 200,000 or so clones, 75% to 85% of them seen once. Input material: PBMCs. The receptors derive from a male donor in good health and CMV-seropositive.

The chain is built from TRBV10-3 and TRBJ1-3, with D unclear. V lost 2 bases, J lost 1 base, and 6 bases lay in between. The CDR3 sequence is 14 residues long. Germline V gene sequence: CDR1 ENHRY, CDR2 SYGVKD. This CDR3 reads CAISEGESGNTIYF. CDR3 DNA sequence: TGTGCCATCAGTGAGGGAGAGTCTGGAAACACCATATATTTT.

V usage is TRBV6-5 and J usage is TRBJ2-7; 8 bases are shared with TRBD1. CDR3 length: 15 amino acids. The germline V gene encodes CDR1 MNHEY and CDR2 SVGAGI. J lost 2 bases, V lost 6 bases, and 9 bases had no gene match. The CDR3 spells CASRRQGNSPYEQYF. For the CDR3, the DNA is TGTGCCAGCAGGAGACAGGGGAATAGCCCCTACGAGCAGTACTTC.

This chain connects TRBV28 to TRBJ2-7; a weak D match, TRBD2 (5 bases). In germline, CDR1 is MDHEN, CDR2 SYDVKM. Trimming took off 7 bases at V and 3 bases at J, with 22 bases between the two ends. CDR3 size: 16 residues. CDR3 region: CASNPPAGVDGYEQYF. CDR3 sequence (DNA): TGTGCCAGCAACCCACCGGCGGGTGTCGATGGCTACGAGCAGTACTTC.

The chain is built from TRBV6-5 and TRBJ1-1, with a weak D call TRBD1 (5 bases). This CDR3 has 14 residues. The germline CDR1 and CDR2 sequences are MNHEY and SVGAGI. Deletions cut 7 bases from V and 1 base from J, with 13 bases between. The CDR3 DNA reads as TGTGCCAGCACACGGGGGGGTCCGAACACTGAAGCTTTCTTT. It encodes CASTRGGPNTEAFF.

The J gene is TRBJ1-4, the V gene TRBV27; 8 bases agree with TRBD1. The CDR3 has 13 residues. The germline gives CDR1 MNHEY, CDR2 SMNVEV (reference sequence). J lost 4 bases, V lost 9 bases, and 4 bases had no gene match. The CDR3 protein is CASRTGNNEKLFF. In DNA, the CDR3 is TGTGCCAGTCGGACAGGGAATAATGAAAAACTGTTTTTT.

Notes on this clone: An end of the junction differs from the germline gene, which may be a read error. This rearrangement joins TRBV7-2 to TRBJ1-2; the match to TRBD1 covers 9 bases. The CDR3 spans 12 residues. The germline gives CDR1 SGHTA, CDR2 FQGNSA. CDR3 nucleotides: TGTGCCAGCAGCTTAGAACAGGGGGCCTCCCGCTTC. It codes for CASSLEQGASRF.

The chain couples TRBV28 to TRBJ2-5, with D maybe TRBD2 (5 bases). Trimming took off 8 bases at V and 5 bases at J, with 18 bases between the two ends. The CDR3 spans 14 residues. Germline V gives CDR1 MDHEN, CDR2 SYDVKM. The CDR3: CASGSLSGGETQYF. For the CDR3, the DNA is TGTGCCAGCGGATCCTTAAGCGGCGGGGAGACCCAGTACTTC.

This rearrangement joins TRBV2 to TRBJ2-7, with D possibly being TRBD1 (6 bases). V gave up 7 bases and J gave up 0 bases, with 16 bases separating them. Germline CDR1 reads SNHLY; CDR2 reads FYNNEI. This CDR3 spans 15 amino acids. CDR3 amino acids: CASTQGPSFSYEQYF. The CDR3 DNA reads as TGTGCCAGCACACAGGGACCTTCGTTCTCCTACGAGCAGTACTTC. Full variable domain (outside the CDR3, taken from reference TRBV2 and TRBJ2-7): EPEVTQTPSHQVTQMGQEVILRCVPISNHLYFYWYRQILGQKVEFLVSFYNNEISEKSEIFDDQFSVERPDGSNFTLKIRSTKLEDSAMYFCASTQGPSFSYEQYFGPGTRLTVT.

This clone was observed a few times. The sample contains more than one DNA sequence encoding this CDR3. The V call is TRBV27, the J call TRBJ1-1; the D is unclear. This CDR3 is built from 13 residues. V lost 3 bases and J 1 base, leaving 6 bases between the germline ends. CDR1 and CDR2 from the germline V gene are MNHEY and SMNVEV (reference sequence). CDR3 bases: TGTGCCAGCAGTTTTCGAGGGAACACTGAAGCTTTCTTT. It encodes CASSFRGNTEAFF.

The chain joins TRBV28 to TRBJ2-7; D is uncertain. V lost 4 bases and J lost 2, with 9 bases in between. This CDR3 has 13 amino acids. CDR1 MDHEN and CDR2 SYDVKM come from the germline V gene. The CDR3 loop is CASSYSVPYEQYF. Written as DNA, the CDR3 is TGTGCCAGCAGTTATTCGGTCCCCTACGAGCAGTACTTC.

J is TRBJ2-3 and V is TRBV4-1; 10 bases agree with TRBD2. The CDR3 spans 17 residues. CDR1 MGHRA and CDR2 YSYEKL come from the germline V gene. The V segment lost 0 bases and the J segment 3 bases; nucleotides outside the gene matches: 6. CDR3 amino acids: CASSQDRASGSTDTQYF. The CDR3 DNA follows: TGCGCCAGCAGCCAAGATAGGGCTAGCGGGAGTACAGATACGCAGTATTTT.

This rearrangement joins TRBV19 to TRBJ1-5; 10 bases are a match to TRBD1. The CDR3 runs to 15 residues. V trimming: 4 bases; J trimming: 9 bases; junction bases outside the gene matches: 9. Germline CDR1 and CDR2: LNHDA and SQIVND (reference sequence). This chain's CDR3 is CASSTGTGVVGPQHF. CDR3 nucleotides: TGTGCCAGTAGTACCGGGACAGGGGTCGTAGGGCCCCAGCATTTT. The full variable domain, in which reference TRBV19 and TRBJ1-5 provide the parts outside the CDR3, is DGGITQSPKYLFRKEGQNVTLSCEQNLNHDAMYWYRQDPGQGLRLIYYSQIVNDFQKGDIAEGYSVSREKKESFPLTVTSAQKNPTAFYLCASSTGTGVVGPQHFGDGTRLSIL.

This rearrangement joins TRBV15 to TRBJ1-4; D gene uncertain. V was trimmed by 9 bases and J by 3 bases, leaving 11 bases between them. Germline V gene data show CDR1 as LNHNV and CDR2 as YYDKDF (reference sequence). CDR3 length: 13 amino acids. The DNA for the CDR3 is TGTGCCACGATGCGAAGCTCTAATGAAAAACTGTTTTTT. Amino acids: CATMRSSNEKLFF. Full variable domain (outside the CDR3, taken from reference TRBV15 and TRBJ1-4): DAMVIQNPRYQVTQFGKPVTLSCSQTLNHNVMYWYQQKSSQAPKLLFHYYDKDFNNEADTPDNFQSRRPNTSFCFLDIRSPGLGDTAMYLCATMRSSNEKLFFGSGTQLSVL.

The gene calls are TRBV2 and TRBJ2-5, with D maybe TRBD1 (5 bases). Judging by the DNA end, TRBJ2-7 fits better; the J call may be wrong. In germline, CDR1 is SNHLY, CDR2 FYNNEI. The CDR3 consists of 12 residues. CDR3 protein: CASRASGYEQYF. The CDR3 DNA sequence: TGTGCCAGCAGAGCCTCAGGGTACGAGCAGTACTTC.

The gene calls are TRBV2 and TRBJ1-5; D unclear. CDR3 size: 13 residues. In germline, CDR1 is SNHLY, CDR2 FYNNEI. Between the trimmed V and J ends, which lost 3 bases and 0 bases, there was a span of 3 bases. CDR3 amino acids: CASSDYSNQPQHF. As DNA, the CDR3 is TGTGCCAGCAGTGATTATAGCAATCAGCCCCAGCATTTT.

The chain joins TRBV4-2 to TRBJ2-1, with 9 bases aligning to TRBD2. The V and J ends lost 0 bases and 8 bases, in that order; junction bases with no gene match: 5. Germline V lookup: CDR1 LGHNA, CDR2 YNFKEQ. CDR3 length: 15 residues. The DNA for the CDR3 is TGTGCCAGCAGCCAAGACGGACTAGCGTTCGATGAGCAGTTCTTC. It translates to CASSQDGLAFDEQFF.

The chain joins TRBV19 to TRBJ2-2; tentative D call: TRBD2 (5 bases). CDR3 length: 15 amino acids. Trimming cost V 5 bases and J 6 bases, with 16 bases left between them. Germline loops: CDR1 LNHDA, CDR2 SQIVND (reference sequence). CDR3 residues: CASSVPGIDPGELFF. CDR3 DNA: TGTGCCAGTAGTGTTCCCGGGATAGATCCCGGGGAGCTGTTTTTT.

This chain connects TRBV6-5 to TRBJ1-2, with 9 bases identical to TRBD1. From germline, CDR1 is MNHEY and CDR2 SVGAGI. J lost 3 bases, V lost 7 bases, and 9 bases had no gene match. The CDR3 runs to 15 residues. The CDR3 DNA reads TGTGCCAGCACCGCAGGGACAGGGTTCGACTATGGCTACACCTTC. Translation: CASTAGTGFDYGYTF.

Written as DNA, the CDR3 is TGTGCCAGCAGCTTATGGGCGGGGGGGGCGAGCACTGAAGCTTTCTTT. This sequence encodes CASSLWAGGASTEAFF. V is TRBV7-9 and J is TRBJ1-1, with D perhaps TRBD1 (6 bases). V was clipped by 2 bases and J by 4 bases, with 17 bases between them. The CDR3 totals 16 residues. The germline CDR1 and CDR2 sequences are SEHNR and FQNEAQ (reference sequence).

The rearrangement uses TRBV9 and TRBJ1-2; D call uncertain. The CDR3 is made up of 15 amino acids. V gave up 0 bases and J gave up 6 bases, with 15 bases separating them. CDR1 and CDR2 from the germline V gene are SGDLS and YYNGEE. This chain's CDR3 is CASSVGPVSADGYTF. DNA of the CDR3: TGTGCCAGCAGCGTAGGGCCGGTATCGGCGGATGGCTACACCTTC.

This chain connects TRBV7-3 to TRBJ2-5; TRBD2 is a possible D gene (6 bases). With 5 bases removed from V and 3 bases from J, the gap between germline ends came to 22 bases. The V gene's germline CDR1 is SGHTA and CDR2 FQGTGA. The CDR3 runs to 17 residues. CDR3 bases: TGTGCCAGCAGCCCCGGCCGGGACTCTCGTATCGAAGAGACCCAGTACTTC. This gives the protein CASSPGRDSRIEETQYF.

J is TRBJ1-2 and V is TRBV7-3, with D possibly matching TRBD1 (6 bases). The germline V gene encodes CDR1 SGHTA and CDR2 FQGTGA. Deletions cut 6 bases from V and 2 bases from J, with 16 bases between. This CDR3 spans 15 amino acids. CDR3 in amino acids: CASSDIAGANYGYTF. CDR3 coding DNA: TGTGCCAGCAGTGATATCGCGGGGGCAAACTATGGCTACACCTTC.

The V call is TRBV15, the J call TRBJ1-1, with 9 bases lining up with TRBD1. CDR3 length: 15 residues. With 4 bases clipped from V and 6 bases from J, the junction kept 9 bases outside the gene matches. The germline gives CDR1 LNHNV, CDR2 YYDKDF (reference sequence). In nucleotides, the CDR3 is TGTGCCACCAGCATGACGACAGGGGGTTATCCTGAAGCTTTCTTT. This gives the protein CATSMTTGGYPEAFF.

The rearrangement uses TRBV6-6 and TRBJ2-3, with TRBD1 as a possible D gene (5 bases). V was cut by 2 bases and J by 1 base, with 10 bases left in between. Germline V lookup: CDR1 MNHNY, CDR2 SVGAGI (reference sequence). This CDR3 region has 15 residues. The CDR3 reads CASSYQRGRTDTQYF. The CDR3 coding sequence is TGTGCCAGCAGTTACCAAAGGGGTCGCACAGATACGCAGTATTTT.

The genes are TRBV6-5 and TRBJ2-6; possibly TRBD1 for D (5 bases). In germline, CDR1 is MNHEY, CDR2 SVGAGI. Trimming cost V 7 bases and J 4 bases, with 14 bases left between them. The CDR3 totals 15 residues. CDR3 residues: CASTRVTNGANVLTF. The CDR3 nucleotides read TGTGCCAGCACCAGGGTGACGAACGGGGCCAACGTCCTGACTTTC.

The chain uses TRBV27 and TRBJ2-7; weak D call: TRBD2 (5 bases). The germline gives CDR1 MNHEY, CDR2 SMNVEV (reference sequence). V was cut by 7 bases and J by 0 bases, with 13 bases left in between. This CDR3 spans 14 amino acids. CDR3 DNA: TGTGCCAGCAAGCGGAGCGAATACTCCTACGAGCAGTACTTC. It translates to CASKRSEYSYEQYF.

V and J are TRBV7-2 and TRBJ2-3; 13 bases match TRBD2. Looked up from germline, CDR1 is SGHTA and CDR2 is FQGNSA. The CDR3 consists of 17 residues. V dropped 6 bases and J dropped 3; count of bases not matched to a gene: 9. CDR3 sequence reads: CASRGGRTSGSTDTQYF. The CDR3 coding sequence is TGTGCCAGCAGAGGAGGGAGGACTAGCGGGAGTACAGATACGCAGTATTTT.